The TCR beta chain under discussion was sequenced for a study of cytomegalovirus exposure and HLA in healthy donors. Profiling relied on immunoSEQ multiplex PCR, and the TCRdb table lists in-frame clones only, not all of them. In the table there are 59,000 or so clones, roughly nine tenths of which are singletons. J was trimmed by 4 bases and V by 6 bases; bases with no gene match: 4. In germline, CDR1 is SNHLY, CDR2 FYNNEI. This CDR3 region has 15 residues. Specimen: PBMCs. This TCR derives from a woman between 18 and 30 years old in good health and CMV-seronegative. This rearrangement joins TRBV2 to TRBJ2-1; 12 nucleotides agree with TRBD2. The CDR3 spells CASRTSGSVYNEQFF. Written as DNA, the CDR3 is TGTGCCAGCAGGACTAGCGGGAGTGTGTACAATGAGCAGTTCTTC.